Listed below are T cell receptor beta chains from one sample, sequenced in a study of blood T cell repertoires in COVID-19. Libraries were prepared by immunoSEQ multiplex PCR; TCRdb keeps only in-frame clonotypes and omits some of them. The table includes 200,000 to 250,000 clones, around 82% detected once. Specimen: peripheral blood. Receptor source: a woman between 70 and 85 years old with acute or convalescent COVID-19. Each CDR3 is given with its conserved first and last residue. The D gene is left open where the match is weak. Clone size is given for some rows only: seen once, a few or many times, or a class if the clone is expanded.

D: TRBD1; size: -; J: TRBJ1-1; V: TRBV5-5; CDR3: CASSTAGTGSLEAFF; DNA: TGTGCCAGCAGCACTGCCGGGACAGGGTCCCTTGAAGCTTTCTTT
D: -; size: -; J: TRBJ1-2; V: TRBV6-5; CDR3: CASSRWGDGYTF; DNA: TGTGCCAGCAGCCGCTGGGGCGATGGCTACACCTTC
D: -; size: -; J: TRBJ1-1; V: TRBV12-3/TRBV12-4; CDR3: CASSFGTEAFF; DNA: TGTGCCAGCAGTTTCGGCACTGAAGCTTTCTTT
D: TRBD1; size: -; J: TRBJ1-4; V: TRBV6-6; CDR3: CASGTGGHEKLFF; DNA: TGTGCCAGCGGGACAGGTGGACATGAAAAACTGTTTTTT
D: -; size: -; J: TRBJ1-2; V: TRBV7-2; CDR3: CASSLEDISGYTF; DNA: TGTGCCAGCAGCTTAGAGGACATAAGTGGCTACACCTTC
D: TRBD1; size: -; J: TRBJ2-2; V: TRBV7-8; CDR3: CASSSRTGENTGELFF; DNA: TGTGCCAGCAGCTCCCGGACAGGGGAGAACACCGGGGAGCTGTTTTTT
D: TRBD2; size: -; J: TRBJ2-1; V: TRBV19; CDR3: CASTIAGSLNEQFF; DNA: TGTGCCAGTACGATAGCGGGGTCCCTCAATGAGCAGTTCTTC
D: -; size: -; J: TRBJ2-3; V: TRBV28; CDR3: CASSLQGTDTQYF; DNA: TGTGCCAGCAGTTTACAGGGCACAGATACGCAGTATTTT
D: -; size: -; J: TRBJ1-5; V: TRBV6-5; CDR3: CASSTTGEGPQHF; DNA: TGTGCCAGCAGTACGACAGGAGAGGGGCCCCAGCATTTT
D: -; size: -; J: TRBJ2-7; V: TRBV11-2; CDR3: CASSFGQGAGEQYF; DNA: TGTGCCAGCAGCTTCGGACAGGGAGCGGGAGAGCAGTACTTC
D: -; size: once; J: TRBJ1-5; V: TRBV3-1/TRBV3-2; CDR3: CASSQVGLNQPQHF; DNA: TGTGCCAGCAGCCAAGTCGGTTTGAATCAGCCCCAGCATTTT
D: TRBD1; size: once; J: TRBJ2-7; V: TRBV11-3; CDR3: CASSLGGQGASEQYF; DNA: TGTGCCAGCAGCTTAGGGGGACAGGGGGCGAGCGAGCAGTACTTC
D: -; size: -; J: TRBJ1-6; V: TRBV28; CDR3: CASSPTGSSPLHF; DNA: TGTGCCAGCAGTCCGACAGGTAGTTCACCCCTCCACTTT
D: -; size: -; J: TRBJ1-2; V: TRBV5-5; CDR3: CASSLLQGFSANYGYTF; DNA: TGTGCCAGCAGCTTGCTTCAGGGATTCTCCGCTAACTATGGCTACACCTTC
D: TRBD2; size: -; J: TRBJ2-3; V: TRBV7-9; CDR3: CASSPGGLAVTDTQYF; DNA: TGTGCCAGCAGCCCCGGGGGTCTAGCGGTTACAGATACGCAGTATTTT
D: -; size: -; J: TRBJ1-5; V: TRBV25-1; CDR3: CASSDARGQPQHF; DNA: TGTGCCAGCAGTGATGCCCGAGGACAGCCCCAGCATTTT
D: -; size: -; J: TRBJ1-3; V: TRBV18; CDR3: CASSPPGQPVSGNTIYF; DNA: TGTGCCAGCTCACCACCTGGACAGCCTGTTTCTGGAAACACCATATATTTT
D: -; size: -; J: TRBJ1-5; V: TRBV18; CDR3: CASSPQGVGNQPQHF; DNA: TGTGCCAGCTCACCACAGGGAGTCGGCAATCAGCCCCAGCATTTT
D: -; size: -; J: TRBJ2-7; V: TRBV30; CDR3: CAWSKYYEQYF; DNA: TGTGCCTGGAGTAAATACTACGAGCAGTACTTC
D: -; size: -; J: TRBJ1-5; V: TRBV19; CDR3: CASSMLTPPPYSNQPQHF; DNA: TGTGCCAGTAGTATGTTGACACCTCCCCCCTATAGCAATCAGCCCCAGCATTTT
D: TRBD1; size: -; J: TRBJ1-6; V: TRBV18; CDR3: CASSTGQGSNSPLHF; DNA: TGTGCCAGCTCAACAGGACAGGGAAGTAATTCACCCCTCCACTTT
D: TRBD2; size: -; J: TRBJ2-2; V: TRBV4-1; CDR3: CASSLRGLAGGRGTGELFF; DNA: TGCGCCAGCAGCCTCCGGGGACTAGCGGGGGGGCGCGGGACCGGGGAGCTGTTTTTT
D: TRBD1; size: -; J: TRBJ2-5; V: TRBV10-1; CDR3: CASSQGQGAAETQYF; DNA: TGCGCCAGCAGTCAGGGACAGGGGGCGGCAGAGACCCAGTACTTC
D: -; size: -; J: TRBJ2-3; V: TRBV11-3; CDR3: CASSHGGPDTQYF; DNA: TGTGCCAGCAGCCACGGGGGGCCAGATACGCAGTATTTT
D: -; size: -; J: TRBJ1-1; V: TRBV30; CDR3: CAWTLGTANTEAFF; DNA: TGTGCCTGGACCCTCGGTACTGCGAACACTGAAGCTTTCTTT
D: -; size: -; J: TRBJ2-1; V: TRBV5-1; CDR3: CASSLGQDYNEQFF; DNA: TGCGCCAGCAGCTTGGGACAGGACTACAATGAGCAGTTCTTC
D: TRBD1; size: -; J: TRBJ2-7; V: TRBV18; CDR3: CASSPVQGALEQYF; DNA: TGTGCCAGCTCACCGGTGCAGGGGGCTCTCGAGCAGTACTTC
D: TRBD2; size: -; J: TRBJ2-2; V: TRBV2; CDR3: CASQGVSGGNTGELFF; DNA: TGTGCCAGCCAAGGAGTTAGCGGGGGTAACACCGGGGAGCTGTTTTTT
D: TRBD1; size: -; J: TRBJ1-4; V: TRBV11-2; CDR3: CASSPQDRGGEKLFF; DNA: TGTGCCAGCAGCCCCCAGGACAGGGGAGGGGAAAAACTGTTTTTT
D: -; size: -; J: TRBJ1-2; V: TRBV6-5; CDR3: CASSYTGANYGYTF; DNA: TGTGCCAGCAGTTACACAGGAGCTAACTATGGCTACACCTTC
D: -; size: -; J: TRBJ1-1; V: TRBV6-1; CDR3: CASSEPRGNTEAFF; DNA: TGTGCCAGCAGTGAACCAAGGGGGAACACTGAAGCTTTCTTT
D: TRBD1; size: -; J: TRBJ2-5; V: TRBV4-1; CDR3: CASSQPPDRGNRETQYF; DNA: TGCGCCAGCAGCCAACCCCCGGACAGGGGGAACAGGGAGACCCAGTACTTC
D: -; size: once; J: TRBJ2-2; V: TRBV19; CDR3: CASSIGTGNTGELFF; DNA: TGTGCCAGTAGTATAGGAACAGGGAACACCGGGGAGCTGTTTTTT
D: TRBD1; size: -; J: TRBJ1-2; V: TRBV7-9; CDR3: CASSPQGDGYTF; DNA: TGTGCCAGCAGCCCACAGGGGGATGGCTACACCTTC
D: TRBD2; size: -; J: TRBJ2-2; V: TRBV4-2; CDR3: CASSQYPGLAASTGELFF; DNA: TGTGCCAGCAGCCAATACCCCGGACTAGCAGCAAGCACCGGGGAGCTGTTTTTT
D: -; size: once; J: TRBJ1-2; V: TRBV27; CDR3: CASSPRGGVTNYGYTF; DNA: TGTGCCAGCAGTCCCCGAGGGGGGGTCACTAACTATGGCTACACCTTC
D: -; size: -; J: TRBJ2-7; V: TRBV6-2/TRBV6-3; CDR3: CASSLTGIPSYEQYF; DNA: TGTGCCAGCAGTCTGACAGGAATTCCTTCCTACGAGCAGTACTTC
D: -; size: -; J: TRBJ2-5; V: TRBV6-6; CDR3: CASSLGGTQETQYF; DNA: TGTGCCAGCAGTTTAGGGGGAACTCAAGAGACCCAGTACTTC
D: TRBD2; size: -; J: TRBJ2-2; V: TRBV5-4; CDR3: CASTRQRGANTGELFF; DNA: TGTGCCAGCACCAGACAGCGGGGGGCTAACACCGGGGAGCTGTTTTTT
D: TRBD2; size: -; J: TRBJ2-7; V: TRBV29-1; CDR3: CSVIAGGYEQYF; DNA: TGCAGCGTTATAGCGGGGGGGTACGAGCAGTACTTC
D: TRBD1; size: -; J: TRBJ1-2; V: TRBV11-2; CDR3: CASSPRDSVYGYTF; DNA: TGTGCCAGCAGCCCCCGGGACAGTGTCTATGGCTACACCTTC
D: TRBD1; size: -; J: TRBJ1-4; V: TRBV4-3; CDR3: CASSQDVGQGFVNEKLFF; DNA: TGCGCCAGCAGCCAAGATGTGGGACAGGGTTTCGTTAATGAAAAACTGTTTTTT
D: -; size: -; J: TRBJ1-4; V: TRBV18; CDR3: CASSPNGQFNEKLFF; DNA: TGTGCCAGCTCACCTAATGGACAGTTTAATGAAAAACTGTTTTTT
D: TRBD1; size: -; J: TRBJ2-3; V: TRBV7-9; CDR3: CASSFRQGGTDTQYF; DNA: TGTGCCAGCAGTTTTCGACAGGGCGGCACAGATACGCAGTATTTT
D: -; size: -; J: TRBJ2-2; V: TRBV5-1; CDR3: CASSLGSGTGELFF; DNA: TGCGCCAGCAGCTTAGGCTCGGGGACCGGGGAGCTGTTTTTT
D: TRBD1; size: -; J: TRBJ1-1; V: TRBV2; CDR3: CASRGQVNTEAFF; DNA: TGTGCCAGCAGGGGACAGGTGAACACTGAAGCTTTCTTT
D: -; size: once; J: TRBJ1-6; V: TRBV9; CDR3: CASSPTGTNSPLHF; DNA: TGTGCCAGCAGCCCCACGGGTACGAATTCACCCCTCCACTTT
D: TRBD1; size: -; J: TRBJ1-5; V: TRBV7-2; CDR3: CASSSGGGNQPQHF; DNA: TGTGCCAGCAGCTCAGGGGGTGGAAATCAGCCCCAGCATTTT
D: TRBD2; size: -; J: TRBJ2-1; V: TRBV4-1; CDR3: CASSQLRLAGGPEQFF; DNA: TGCGCCAGCAGCCAACTCCGACTAGCGGGGGGGCCCGAGCAGTTCTTC
D: TRBD1; size: few; J: TRBJ1-1; V: TRBV9; CDR3: CASSRTGASIEAFF; DNA: TGTGCCAGCAGCCGGACAGGGGCCTCAATTGAAGCTTTCTTT
D: -; size: -; J: TRBJ1-2; V: TRBV18; CDR3: CASSPDRSFGYTF; DNA: TGTGCCAGCTCCCCCGACAGGTCTTTTGGCTACACCTTC
D: -; size: -; J: TRBJ2-5; V: TRBV5-1; CDR3: CASSPQIAEQETQYF; DNA: TGCGCCAGCAGCCCCCAAATAGCGGAGCAAGAGACCCAGTACTTC
D: TRBD2; size: -; J: TRBJ2-3; V: TRBV7-2; CDR3: CASSPLPGGGHTQYF; DNA: TGTGCCAGCAGCCCTCTACCGGGGGGGGGCCATACGCAGTATTTT
D: TRBD1; size: -; J: TRBJ2-1; V: TRBV24-1; CDR3: CATSDLQVGQRNEQFF; DNA: TGTGCCACCAGTGATTTGCAGGTGGGACAGCGCAATGAGCAGTTCTTC
D: -; size: -; J: TRBJ1-5; V: TRBV10-2; CDR3: CASSESTGTQPQHF; DNA: TGCGCCAGCAGTGAGTCGACAGGAACCCAGCCCCAGCATTTT